This T cell receptor beta chain was identified in a study of cytomegalovirus exposure and HLA in healthy donors (dated by TCRdb to about 2017). Regarding the research as a whole: According to an earlier analysis of a few hundred of the donors, 150 million to 200 million T cells yielded approximately 120 million unique TCR beta sequences and around 280 Gb of sequence data. Besides the first cohort of approximately 670 subjects, a separate validation cohort made up of 90 to 150 different subjects was used. In the later analysis, no new phenotypic data were used to find candidate immune exposures; instead, reliance was placed on TCR beta sequences and their occurrence across donors. Typing coverage varied by locus: roughly 629-630 donors for A, B, C, DRB1 and DQB1; about 520 for DQA1; 606 for DPA1; around 450 for DPB1. Among 350 to 400 genotyped donors of the cohort, an average of roughly 240,000 unique TCR beta nucleotide sequences were sequenced per donor, around 18% of them non-productive. The study combined high-throughput TCR immunosequencing, statistical association of individual TCRs with disease status, and machine learning to predict cytomegalovirus infection status. In an earlier analysis of a few hundred of the donors, high-throughput TCR beta sequencing was used to judge whether each TCR beta V gene segment behaved as functional or pseudogenic. Alongside the repertoire data, information on donor age, sex, ethnicity and CMV serostatus was compiled. The genetic ancestry cluster associated with self-reported Caucasian donors included 81% of the 350 to 500 genotyped donors. The study was designed to test whether signatures of past pathogen exposure could be identified by cataloging public T cell receptors. Using immunosequencing, the study profiled T cell repertoires from 666 subjects and related those repertoires to cytomegalovirus serostatus. Four or five DR-DQ haplotypes were handled as single units for association and clustering because linkage in the cohort was strong. Both class I and class II loci were covered by HLA typing, at four-digit resolution. An early release that covered fewer than 750 HLA-typed donors contained 300 to 350 gigabases of sequencing data and tens of millions of unique TCR sequences. A later genetic analysis used genome-wide SNP genotypes for about 65% of the roughly 670 donors, treating that subset as a discovery cohort. Every repertoire in the discovery cohort had been generated on one and the same sequencing platform. In a later analysis, previously published TCR beta repertoires from several hundred donors were re-analyzed and high-resolution HLA genotyping was added so that TCR occurrence patterns could be studied.

Concerning this clone itself: Which antigen it targets is not known. It has no much larger one-base neighbor in the sample; base qualities were not kept.

V is clipped by 4 bases and J by 0 bases, and the sequence between their germline boundaries is 9 bases long. The germline V gene provides CDR1 SGHTA and CDR2 FQGTGA. CDR3 length: 15 amino acids, cysteine to phenylalanine. Only the CDR3 region is kept as DNA, spanning 45 bases read in frame from base 1. What the research found in general, with its limitations: A later genetic analysis reported fewer N-insertions in productive TCRs among donors in an Asian-associated ancestry cluster than the roughly 620-donor mean. Three of the identified cytomegalovirus-associated TCR beta chains were confirmed in vitro to be specific for cytomegalovirus antigens. Roughly uniform sequencing depth across donors was assumed in presence/absence analyses, although this assumption may not hold. The authors suggested that the approach could potentially be generalized to other disease states and immunological phenotypes. A group of highly shared sequence variants was considered likely to be a technical artifact of the sequencing pipeline. In the study, around 150 TCR beta chains were listed as associated with cytomegalovirus. Most TCR sequences were observed very rarely across donors, whereas some public TCRs were present in many individuals. For the cohort, immune exposure information was limited to CMV serostatus. A further reported finding was that TCR beta sequences accurately predicted the HLA-A and HLA-B alleles for most subjects in the first cohort. V-gene and J-gene trimming of TCR beta chains was associated with a missense DCLRE1C variant in a later genetic analysis, and the association was replicated in an independent cohort. A later analysis associated roughly 17,000 TCR beta sequences with specific HLA alleles at a false discovery rate of 0.05. In a later analysis, HLA-associated TCR beta chains showed more clonal expansion and lower generation probabilities than non-associated chains that were equally common. According to a later analysis, TCR association rates differed among HLA loci, with DRB1 alleles showing the most associated TCRs and HLA-C alleles showing the fewest. In this cohort, only TCR beta chains were sequenced, and detectable features were limited by the absence of alpha or paired-chain data. In a later analysis, most CMV-associated TCR beta chains were found to appear HLA-restricted, with HLA associations seemingly driven largely by CMV exposure. The classifier was reported to diagnose cytomegalovirus status with high specificity and sensitivity in both the original and validation cohorts. According to a later analysis, parvovirus B19, influenza, CMV and Epstein-Barr virus appeared linked to several top co-occurrence clusters. When HLA alleles, especially DR and DQ, strongly co-occurred, TCR associations were difficult to assign to individual alleles. HLA typing was unavailable for some donors at each locus, so association tests used only the typed subset. The earlier analysis of about 600 of the donors excluded roughly 17 rarely observed V segments, including chromosome 9 orphons, because counts were too low. In an earlier analysis of around 600 of the donors, most TCR beta V segments were observed in productive rearrangements about 87% or about 30% of the time, broadly matching IMGT annotations. Linkage disequilibrium might explain the correlated functional status among segregating V segments, but an unknown experimental factor could not be excluded. The 87-base-pair reads could not distinguish some IMGT-functional V segments, including TRBV6-2 and TRBV6-3, so those segments were excluded.

Library prep was done by the immunoSEQ multiplex PCR assay. A mixture of 60 forward primers for TCR Vbeta segments and 13 reverse primers for TCR Jbeta segments was used in the multiplex PCR. The CDR3 region of rearranged TCR beta genes was amplified from genomic DNA with a multiplex PCR assay. The amplified TCR beta libraries were sequenced on the Illumina HiSeq System as 87-base-pair reads. In the paper's pipeline: Across the roughly 640 repertoires, a later analysis counted roughly 77 million unique TCR beta chains, roughly 11 million of which were shared by at least two donors. To remove PCR and sequencing errors, raw reads were error-corrected and collapsed into unique sequences using a nearest-neighbor algorithm that merged closely related sequences. To assign V, D and J gene segments, CDR3 sequences were aligned to IMGT reference sequences. For a sequence to be retained, a match of at least six nucleotides to both a V gene segment and a J gene segment was required. A rearrangement was called productive if the CDR3 had no stop codons and remained in frame with V and J, and every other rearrangement was called non-productive. CDR3 was defined by IMGT convention, running from the second conserved V-encoded cysteine to the conserved J-encoded phenylalanine. The earlier analysis of about 610 of the donors excluded sequences that lacked an unambiguous match to a single V gene segment. In an earlier analysis of a few hundred of the donors, a V segment was called functional when productive rearrangements were above 56.7%, and segregating when the standard deviation between donors exceeded 5%. A statistical classification framework was built for diagnosing cytomegalovirus status from the catalog of TCR beta chain sequences. A later analysis assigned V and J genes by comparing TCR nucleotide sequences with IMGT/GENE-DB human TR gene sequences. In a later analysis, CDR3 sequences and most-parsimonious VDJ recombination scenarios were assigned using the TCRdist pipeline. A later analysis defined each TCR beta chain by its CDR3 amino acid sequence plus V-gene family, and excluded reads lacking a unique V-gene family. As a way to deal with suspected cross-contamination and a sequencing artifact, a later analysis dropped 592 nucleotide sequences that were highly shared and had low generation probability. A later analysis calculated a clonal expansion index for each public chain from normalized within-repertoire ranks of inferred template counts. A later analysis computed generation probabilities with a VDJ recombination model fitted to out-of-frame rearrangements, and checked the results against IGoR. In a later analysis, hypergeometric tests were used to score TCR-TCR, TCR-HLA and TCR-CMV co-occurrence, with a repertoire-size bias correction applied to TCR pairs. False discovery rates were estimated in a later analysis by permuting HLA or CMV assignments 20 times. In a later analysis, co-occurring TCRs were grouped using DBSCAN, with TCRdist sequence similarity added in when clustering inside HLA-allele-positive subsets. For co-occurrence clustering, repertoires with fewer than 30,000 or more than 120,000 public chains were excluded, along with a handful of repertoires with anomalous nucleotide sharing. Held by TCRdb, this immuneACCESS table contains in-frame sequences only and omits some clones. Under half of the omission traces to an unresolved V gene where checked; the cause of the rest is unknown. V and J calls and clone size are copied from that table; D and trimming were computed from the DNA. The sample table shows under 200,000 clones, and approximately 85% are seen once. Around 0.97% of the sample goes to the ten largest clones.

The cohort comprised 666 healthy bone marrow donors. All cohort members were sampled while nominally healthy, although unrecorded immune exposures were likely present. The donor tested CMV seropositive, placing the donor among the 289 seropositive members of the cohort. Each donor provided a peripheral blood sample, and peripheral blood mononuclear cells were used for TCR beta sequencing. Genomic DNA extraction from the blood cell samples was performed with the Qiagen DNeasy Blood Extraction Kit. The origin of this receptor is a girl aged 2 to 10 in good health and CMV-seropositive. The chain was built from TRBV7-3 and TRBJ2-2, with no confident D gene call. The sequenced sample consisted of PBMCs. The sequenced DNA: TGTGCCAGCAGCTCCGAACGGGCGAACACCGGGGAGCTGTTTTTT. Translated, this gives CASSSERANTGELFF.